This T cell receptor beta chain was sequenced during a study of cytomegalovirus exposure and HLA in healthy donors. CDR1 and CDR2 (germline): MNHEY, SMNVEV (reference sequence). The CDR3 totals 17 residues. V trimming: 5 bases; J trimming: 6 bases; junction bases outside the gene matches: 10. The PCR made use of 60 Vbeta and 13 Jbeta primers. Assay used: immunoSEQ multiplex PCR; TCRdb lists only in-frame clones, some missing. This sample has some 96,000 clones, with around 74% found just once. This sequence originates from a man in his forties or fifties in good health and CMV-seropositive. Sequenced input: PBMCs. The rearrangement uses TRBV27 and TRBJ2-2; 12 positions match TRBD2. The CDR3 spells CASSHPSGGAQSGELFF. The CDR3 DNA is TGTGCCAGCAGTCACCCTAGCGGGGGGGCCCAATCCGGGGAGCTGTTTTTT.